This TCR beta chain was captured by sequencing in a study of control samples from healthy donors and cancer patients (dated by TCRdb to the early 2020s). Turning to this clone: Its target antigen remains unknown. No base quality values were provided; no much bigger clone lies one nucleotide off.

To prepare the library, the immunoSEQ multiplex PCR assay was applied. The table comes from immuneACCESS by way of TCRdb, which keeps in-frame sequences with V and J called. Part of the clones is missing from these tables; in studies checked, under half for an unresolved V gene and the rest for unknown reasons. The sample profile shows some 150,000 clones; 85% to 95% of them were found once. Approximately 14% of the sample lies in the top ten. As encoded in the germline V gene, CDR1 is SGDLS while CDR2 is YYNGEE. V is pared back by 3 bases and J by 8 bases, with 14 bases lying between the germline termini. The CDR3 holds 13 amino acids from the cysteine to the phenylalanine. Solely the CDR3 DNA is kept, with 39 bases framed from the first base.

This chain joins TRBV9 to TRBJ1-1; the D gene cannot be named for sure. The clonotype was recovered from a man in his sixties with colorectal cancer. Material for sequencing was PBMCs. The nucleotides read TGTGCCAGCAGCGGTAGTCGAGGACCCGAAGCTTTCTTT. This yields the protein CASSGSRGPEAFF.